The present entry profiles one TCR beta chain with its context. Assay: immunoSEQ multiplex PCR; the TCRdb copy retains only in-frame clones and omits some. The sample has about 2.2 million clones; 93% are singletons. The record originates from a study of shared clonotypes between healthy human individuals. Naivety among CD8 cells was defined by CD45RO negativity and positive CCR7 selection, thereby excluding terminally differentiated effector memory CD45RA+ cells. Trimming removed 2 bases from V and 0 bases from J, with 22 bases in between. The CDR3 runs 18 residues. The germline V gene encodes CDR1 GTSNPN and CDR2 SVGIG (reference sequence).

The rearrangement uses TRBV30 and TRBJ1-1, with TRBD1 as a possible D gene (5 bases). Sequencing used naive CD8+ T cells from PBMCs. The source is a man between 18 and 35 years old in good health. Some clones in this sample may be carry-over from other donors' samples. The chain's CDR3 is CAWSLFGGTAVMNTEAFF. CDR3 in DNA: TGTGCCTGGAGTCTCTTCGGGGGTACGGCCGTAATGAACACTGAAGCTTTCTTT.